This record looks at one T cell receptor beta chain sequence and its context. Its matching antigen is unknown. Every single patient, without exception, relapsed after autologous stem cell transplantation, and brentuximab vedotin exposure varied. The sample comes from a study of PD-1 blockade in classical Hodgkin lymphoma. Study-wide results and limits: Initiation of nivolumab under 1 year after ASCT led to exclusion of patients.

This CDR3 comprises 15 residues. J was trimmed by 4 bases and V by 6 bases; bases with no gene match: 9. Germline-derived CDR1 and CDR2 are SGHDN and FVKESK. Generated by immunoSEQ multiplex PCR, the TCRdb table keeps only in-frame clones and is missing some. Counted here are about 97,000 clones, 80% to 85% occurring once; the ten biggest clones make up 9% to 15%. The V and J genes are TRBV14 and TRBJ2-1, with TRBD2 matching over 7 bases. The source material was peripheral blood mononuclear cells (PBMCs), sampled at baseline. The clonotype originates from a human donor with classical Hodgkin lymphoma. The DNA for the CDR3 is TGTGCCAGCAGTACGACTAGCAGGGTGTACAATGAGCAGTTCTTC. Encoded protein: CASSTTSRVYNEQFF. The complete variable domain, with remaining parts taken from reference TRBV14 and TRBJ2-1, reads EAGVTQFPSHSVIEKGQTVTLRCDPISGHDNLYWYRRVMGKEIKFLLHFVKESKQDESGMPNNRFLAERTGGTYSTLKVQPAELEDSGVYFCASSTTSRVYNEQFFGPGTRLTVL.